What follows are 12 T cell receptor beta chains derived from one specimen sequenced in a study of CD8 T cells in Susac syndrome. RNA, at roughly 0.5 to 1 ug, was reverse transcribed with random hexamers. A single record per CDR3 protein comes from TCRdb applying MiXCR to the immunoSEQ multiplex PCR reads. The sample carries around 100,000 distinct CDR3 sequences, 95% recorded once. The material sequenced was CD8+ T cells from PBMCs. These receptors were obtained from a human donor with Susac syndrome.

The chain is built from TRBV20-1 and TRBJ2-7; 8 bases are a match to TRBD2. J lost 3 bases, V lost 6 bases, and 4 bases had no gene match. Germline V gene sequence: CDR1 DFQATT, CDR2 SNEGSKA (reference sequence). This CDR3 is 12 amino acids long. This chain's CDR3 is CSAFTSGYEQYF. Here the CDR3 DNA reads TGCAGTGCATTCACTAGCGGCTACGAGCAGTACTTC.

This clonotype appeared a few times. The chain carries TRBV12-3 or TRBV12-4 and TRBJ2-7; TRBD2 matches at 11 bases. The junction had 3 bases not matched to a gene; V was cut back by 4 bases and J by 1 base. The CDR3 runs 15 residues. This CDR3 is CASSSLAGGSYEQYF. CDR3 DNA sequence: TGTGCCAGCAGTTCCCTAGCGGGGGGATCCTACGAGCAGTACTTC.

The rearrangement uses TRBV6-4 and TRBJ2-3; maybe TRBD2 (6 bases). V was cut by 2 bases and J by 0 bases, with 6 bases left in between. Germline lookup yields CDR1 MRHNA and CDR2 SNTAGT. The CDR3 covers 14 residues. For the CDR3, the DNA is TGTGCCAGCAGTGACGGGACTAGCACAGATACGCAGTATTTT. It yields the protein CASSDGTSTDTQYF.

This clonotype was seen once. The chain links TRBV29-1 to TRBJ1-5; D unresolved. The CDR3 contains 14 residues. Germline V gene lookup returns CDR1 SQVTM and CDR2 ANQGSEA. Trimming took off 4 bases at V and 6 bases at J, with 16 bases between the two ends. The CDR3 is CSVALRRLSQPQHF. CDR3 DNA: TGCAGCGTTGCGTTGAGGAGGCTCAGTCAGCCCCAGCATTTT.

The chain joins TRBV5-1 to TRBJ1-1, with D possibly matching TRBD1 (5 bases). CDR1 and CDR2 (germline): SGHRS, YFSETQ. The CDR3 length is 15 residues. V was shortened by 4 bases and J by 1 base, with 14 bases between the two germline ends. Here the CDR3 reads CASSGSGTANTEAFF. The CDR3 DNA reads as TGCGCCAGCAGCGGGTCCGGGACGGCGAACACTGAAGCTTTCTTT.

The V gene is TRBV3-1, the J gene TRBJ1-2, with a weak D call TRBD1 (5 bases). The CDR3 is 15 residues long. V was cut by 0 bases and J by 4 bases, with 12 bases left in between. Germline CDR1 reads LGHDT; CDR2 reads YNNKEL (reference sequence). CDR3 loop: CASSQDRTPSYGYTF. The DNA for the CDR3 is TGTGCCAGCAGCCAAGATAGGACACCATCCTATGGCTACACCTTC. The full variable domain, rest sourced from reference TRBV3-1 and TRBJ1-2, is DTAVSQTPKYLVTQMGNDKSIKCEQNLGHDTMYWYKQDSKKFLKIMFSYNNKELIINETVPNRFSPKSPDKAHLNLHINSLELGDSAVYFCASSQDRTPSYGYTFGSGTRLTVV.

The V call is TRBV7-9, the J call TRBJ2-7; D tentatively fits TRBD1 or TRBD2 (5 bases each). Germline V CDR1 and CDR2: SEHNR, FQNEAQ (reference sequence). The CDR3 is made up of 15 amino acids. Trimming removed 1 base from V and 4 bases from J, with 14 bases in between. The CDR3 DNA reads TGTGCCAGCAGCTTAGGCCCCGGGACGGAATACGAGCAGTACTTC. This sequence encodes CASSLGPGTEYEQYF. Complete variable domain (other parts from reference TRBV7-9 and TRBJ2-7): DTGVSQNPRHKITKRGQNVTFRCDPISEHNRLYWYRQTLGQGPEFLTYFQNEAQLEKSRLLSDRFSAERPKGSFSTLEIQRTEQGDSAMYLCASSLGPGTEYEQYFGPGTRLTVT.

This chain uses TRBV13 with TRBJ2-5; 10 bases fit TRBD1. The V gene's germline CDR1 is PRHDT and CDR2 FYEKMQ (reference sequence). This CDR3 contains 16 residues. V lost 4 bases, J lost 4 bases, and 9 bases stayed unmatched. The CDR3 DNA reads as TGTGCCAGCAGCTCGACGACAGGGGGCGCAGCAGAGACCCAGTACTTC. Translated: CASSSTTGGAAETQYF.

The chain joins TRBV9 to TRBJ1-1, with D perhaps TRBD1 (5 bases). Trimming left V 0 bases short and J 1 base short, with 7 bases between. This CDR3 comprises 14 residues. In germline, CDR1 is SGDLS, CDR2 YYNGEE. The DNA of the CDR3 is TGTGCCAGCAGCGTAGTGGGGGAGAACACTGAAGCTTTCTTT. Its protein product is CASSVVGENTEAFF. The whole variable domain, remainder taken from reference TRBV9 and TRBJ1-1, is DSGVTQTPKHLITATGQRVTLRCSPRSGDLSVYWYQQSLDQGLQFLIQYYNGEERAKGNILERFSAQQFPDLHSELNLSSLELGDSALYFCASSVVGENTEAFFGQGTRLTVV.

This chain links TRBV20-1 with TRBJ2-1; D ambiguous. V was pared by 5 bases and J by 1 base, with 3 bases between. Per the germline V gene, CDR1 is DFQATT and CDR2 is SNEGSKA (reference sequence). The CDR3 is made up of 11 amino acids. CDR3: CSALSYNEQFF. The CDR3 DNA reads TGCAGTGCTCTTTCCTACAATGAGCAGTTCTTC.

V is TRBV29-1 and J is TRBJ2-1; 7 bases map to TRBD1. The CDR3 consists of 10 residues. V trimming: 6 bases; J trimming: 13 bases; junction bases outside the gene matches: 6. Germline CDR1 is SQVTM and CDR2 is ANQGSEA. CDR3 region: CSVERDRQFF. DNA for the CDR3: TGCAGCGTAGAACGGGACAGACAGTTCTTC.

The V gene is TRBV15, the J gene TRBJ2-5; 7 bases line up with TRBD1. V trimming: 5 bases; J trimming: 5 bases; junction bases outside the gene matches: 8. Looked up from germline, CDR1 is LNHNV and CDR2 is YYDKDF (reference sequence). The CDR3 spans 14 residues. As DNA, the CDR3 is TGTGCCACCAGCGGAAGGGGGACAGTTGAGACCCAGTACTTC. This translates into CATSGRGTVETQYF.